This T cell receptor (beta chain) was sequenced for a study of CD8 T cells in Susac syndrome. Study-level findings and limits: Regarding the TCR sequencing and HLA analysis, the study admitted that a relatively small number of individuals were involved.

Remarks on this clonotype: Its specificity is unknown.

Random hexamers primed reverse transcription of roughly 0.5 to 1 ug RNA. TCR beta CDR3 was amplified by immunoSEQ covering 54 Vbeta and 13 Jbeta. TCRdb itself ran the immunoSEQ multiplex PCR reads through MiXCR, one entry per CDR3 protein. The sample contains 130,000 to 150,000 distinct CDR3 sequences, about 93% of which appear only once. Healthy donors served as the controls. They were matched for age and sex. TEMRA cells underwent FACS enrichment and CD8+ and CD4+ T cells underwent negative isolation. Trimming cost V 4 bases and J 5 bases, with 12 bases left between them. The CDR3 length is 13 residues. Looked up from germline, CDR1 is MDHEN and CDR2 is SYDVKM.

The source of this sequence is a human donor in good health. The specimen was CD8+ T cells from PBMCs. J is TRBJ2-7 and V is TRBV28; D may be TRBD1 or TRBD2 (5 bases each). This CDR3 is CASSWDGANEQYF. As DNA, the CDR3 is TGTGCCAGCAGTTGGGACGGGGCCAACGAGCAGTACTTC.